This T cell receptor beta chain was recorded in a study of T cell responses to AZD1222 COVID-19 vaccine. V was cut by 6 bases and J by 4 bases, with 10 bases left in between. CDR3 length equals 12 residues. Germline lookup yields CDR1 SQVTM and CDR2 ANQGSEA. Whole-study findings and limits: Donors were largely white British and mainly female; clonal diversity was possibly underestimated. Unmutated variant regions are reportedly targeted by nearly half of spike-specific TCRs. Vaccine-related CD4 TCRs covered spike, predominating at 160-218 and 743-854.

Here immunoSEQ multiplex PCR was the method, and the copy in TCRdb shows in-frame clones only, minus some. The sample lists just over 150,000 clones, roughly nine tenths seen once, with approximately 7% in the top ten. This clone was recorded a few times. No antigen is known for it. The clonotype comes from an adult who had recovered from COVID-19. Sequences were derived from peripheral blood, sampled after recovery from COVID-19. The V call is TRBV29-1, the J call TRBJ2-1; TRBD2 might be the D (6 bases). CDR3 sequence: CSVGGTYNEQFF. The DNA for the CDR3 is TGCAGCGTGGGTGGGACTTACAATGAGCAGTTCTTC.